Below, 11 T cell receptor beta chains from the same sample are listed, as sequenced in a study of T-cell reconstitution after alpha-beta-depleted transplantation in children. As it was prepared, the TCRbeta library received unique molecular identifiers. TCRdb analysed the PCR reads with MiXCR anew, one entry per CDR3 protein. This table holds about 580,000 distinct CDR3 sequences, over 20% found once. Sequences were derived from PBMCs, sampled before TCRalphabeta/CD19-depleted stem cell transplant. The receptors originated from a boy in the first two years of life with Wiskott-Aldrich syndrome, due to receive a stem cell transplant.

V gene TRBV12-3 or TRBV12-4 combines with J gene TRBJ2-1, with 11 nucleotides matching TRBD2. The V and J ends lost 5 bases and 7 bases, in that order; junction bases with no gene match: 10. The CDR3 is 16 residues long. The CDR3 is CASSPALAGGSNEQFF. In nucleotides, the CDR3 is TGTGCCAGCAGTCCAGCCCTAGCGGGAGGTTCTAATGAGCAGTTCTTC.

The V call is TRBV5-1, the J call TRBJ2-1, with D unresolved. CDR3 size: 13 residues. Trimming cost V 2 bases and J 9 bases, with 12 bases left between them. Germline-derived CDR1 and CDR2 are SGHRS and YFSETQ. CDR3 in DNA: TGCGCCAGCAGCTTACACCAGGCTATTGAGCAGTTCTTC. Encoded protein: CASSLHQAIEQFF.

V is TRBV7-2 and J is TRBJ1-4; unclear D gene. Trimming removed 1 base from V and 7 bases from J, with 10 bases in between. This CDR3 has 14 residues. Germline loops: CDR1 SGHTA, CDR2 FQGNSA. CDR3 sequence: CASSLGGRSEKLFF. The DNA for the CDR3 is TGTGCCAGCAGCTTAGGAGGGAGGAGTGAAAAACTGTTTTTT.

The rearrangement joins TRBV20-1 to TRBJ2-7, with 7 bases aligning to TRBD1. CDR1 is DFQATT and CDR2 is SNEGSKA in the germline V gene (reference sequence). The CDR3 spans 12 residues. V trimming: 6 bases; J trimming: 3 bases; junction bases outside the gene matches: 5. The CDR3 DNA sequence: TGCAGTGCCGAAGACAGGGACTACGAGCAGTACTTC. Translating it yields CSAEDRDYEQYF.

This sequence joins TRBV20-1 and TRBJ2-7; 9 bases line up with TRBD1. V gave up 6 bases and J gave up 4 bases; unmatched junction bases: 13. This CDR3 comprises 15 residues. CDR1 and CDR2 (germline): DFQATT, SNEGSKA (reference sequence). The CDR3 coding sequence is TGCAGTGCGGACTCGACCGGGACAGGGCTATACGAGCAGTACTTC. Protein: CSADSTGTGLYEQYF.

V gene TRBV28 combines with J gene TRBJ2-7; 8 bases align to TRBD2. In germline, CDR1 is MDHEN, CDR2 SYDVKM. CDR3 size: 15 residues. Trimming at V came to 1 base and at J to 3 bases, leaving 5 bases not matched to a gene. The CDR3 reads CASSLFGTRNYEQYF. CDR3 DNA: TGTGCCAGCAGTTTATTCGGGACTAGGAACTACGAGCAGTACTTC.

A few counts support this clonotype. The J gene is TRBJ2-1, the V gene TRBV12-3 or TRBV12-4; TRBD1 is a possible D gene (5 bases). The CDR3 is 13 residues long. With 6 bases removed from V and 4 bases from J, the gap between germline ends came to 10 bases. CDR3 sequence: CASRQDTYNEQFF. The CDR3 DNA reads TGTGCCAGCAGACAGGACACATACAATGAGCAGTTCTTC.

The rearrangement links TRBV29-1 to TRBJ2-3, with D perhaps assigned TRBD1 or TRBD2 (5 bases each). The CDR3 is made up of 14 amino acids. The ends were cut back, 8 bases at V and 1 base at J, with 16 bases in the middle. CDR1 and CDR2 (germline): SQVTM, ANQGSEA. CDR3 DNA: TGCAGCTTTCGTAACCGGGACGGCACAGATACGCAGTATTTT. Its protein product is CSFRNRDGTDTQYF.

The chain recombines TRBV2 with TRBJ1-6, with TRBD1 matching 7 bases. Germline V CDR1 and CDR2: SNHLY, FYNNEI. The CDR3 consists of 12 residues. Trimming removed 5 bases from V and 8 bases from J; junction bases left unmatched: 0. CDR3 coding DNA: TGTGCCAGCAGTACAGGGGATTCACCCCTCCACTTT. It specifies CASSTGDSPLHF.

The rearrangement links TRBV29-1 to TRBJ1-1; unclear D gene. The CDR3 loop spans 14 amino acids. Germline CDR1 and CDR2: SQVTM and ANQGSEA. Trimming shortened V by 5 bases and J by 0 bases, and 13 bases separated the two germline ends. The CDR3, as DNA: TGCAGCGTTCAATTCAGACTGTTGAACACTGAAGCTTTCTTT. Protein: CSVQFRLLNTEAFF.

As DNA, the CDR3 is TGTGCCAGCAGACTAGCGGGAGCCTATGAGCAGTTCTTC. As protein: CASRLAGAYEQFF. The chain links TRBV2 to TRBJ2-1; 11 nucleotides agree with TRBD2. V was pared by 6 bases and J by 8 bases, with 3 bases of the junction left unmatched. Per the germline V gene, CDR1 is SNHLY and CDR2 is FYNNEI. The CDR3 is 13 amino acids.